This T cell receptor beta chain was retrieved from a study of blood T cells in healthy people across ages. Isolation yielded PBMCs, at least 6 million per sample, in every case. Together with a sample-barcoded 5' primer, a J-beta primer mix was included in a second PCR lasting roughly 7 to 11 cycles. Via MiXCR, TCRdb re-called the 5' RACE reads, giving one row per CDR3 protein. The sample shows 1.8 million or so distinct CDR3 sequences, about two fifths of them seen only once. The V and J ends lost 2 bases and 0 bases respectively, with 15 bases between them. Per the germline V gene, CDR1 is SGHRS and CDR2 is YFSETQ. The CDR3 contains 18 residues.

The source material was blood. This TCR was recovered from a human donor in good health. This rearrangement joins TRBV5-1 to TRBJ2-6; D is undetermined. The CDR3, as DNA: TGCGCCAGCAGCTTTAGGTTGGAATTCGGCTCTGGGGCCAACGTCCTGACTTTC. Encoded protein: CASSFRLEFGSGANVLTF.